This T cell receptor beta chain derives from a study of OX40 agonist ivuxolimab in advanced cancers. Study details: Patients with prior anti-PD-1, anti-PD-L1 or anti-CTLA-4 therapy were eligible; approximately 37% had some.

The method was immunoSEQ multiplex PCR; TCRdb's version includes in-frame clones alone and lacks a portion of them. Of about 67,000 clones in the sample, roughly 81% are singletons; the top ten hold under 2.5%. Per the germline V gene, CDR1 is MNHEY and CDR2 is SMNVEV (reference sequence). The V gene lost 4 bases and the J gene lost 1 base, with 11 bases spanning the gap. CDR3 length: 15 amino acids. This receptor was identified in an adult with an advanced solid tumor such as melanoma, head and neck, liver or kidney cancer. The rearrangement uses TRBV27 and TRBJ2-1; D is unresolved. The sequences come from CD4+ or CD8+ T cells sorted from blood, collected in a trial of the OX40 agonist ivuxolimab. CDR3 protein: CASSYDPGSYNEQFF. The CDR3 DNA sequence: TGTGCCAGCAGTTACGATCCGGGTTCCTACAATGAGCAGTTCTTC.